The entry below gives a single T cell receptor beta chain sequence along with its context. Its antigen is still unknown. This record belongs to a study of prognosis after radiotherapy for stage I lung cancer. Looking at the study overall: While about seven patients had squamous cell carcinoma tumors, the tumors of around twelve were adenocarcinoma. Broader study findings: Stereotactic body radiation therapy was followed by a fall in unique TCR clone counts, with a median of about 9,200 versus 6,500.

V gave up 1 base and J gave up 3 bases, with 12 bases separating them. Per the germline V gene, CDR1 is MNHNS and CDR2 is SASEGT. The CDR3 is 16 residues long. Patients were all node-negative on CT and PET/CT, lacking prior chemotherapy, radiotherapy or other malignancies. Two rounds of multiplex PCR amplified TCR beta CDR3 from genomic DNA. Round-one PCR had primers specific to each TRBV and TRBJ gene. MiXCR was run by TCRdb on the multiplex PCR reads, yielding one entry per CDR3 protein. The table lists about 13,000 distinct CDR3 sequences, around two fifths of them singletons, with roughly 41% in the top ten.

This chain connects TRBV6-1 to TRBJ2-2; D may be TRBD2 (6 bases). The material sequenced was PBMCs, taken before or after stereotactic body radiation therapy (not recorded which). The sequence was obtained from a donor of 50 years or more with non-small cell lung cancer. The CDR3 region has the DNA TGTGCCAGCAGTGAAGGGGCTAGCGTGGACACCGGGGAGCTGTTTTTT. This gives the protein CASSEGASVDTGELFF.